Sequencing of this TCR beta chain was carried out in a study of cytomegalovirus exposure and HLA in healthy donors. Overall study findings and caveats: The authors later linked a missense DCLRE1C variant to TCR beta V- and J-gene trimming. For most TCR sequences rarity was the rule, although some public TCRs occurred in many donors. Under in vitro conditions, a few CMV-associated chains were confirmed as specific for CMV antigens. A later analysis reportedly found that, within productive TCRs, an Asian-associated ancestry cluster had fewer N-insertions than the mean observed across the roughly 700 donors.

Note on this clone: Its antigen remains unknown.

The V segment lost 7 bases and the J segment 4 bases; nucleotides outside the gene matches: 6. From germline, CDR1 is SNHLY and CDR2 FYNNEI. The CDR3 loop spans 14 amino acids. The PCR made use of 60 Vbeta and 13 Jbeta primers. Sequencing used immunoSEQ multiplex PCR; TCRdb keeps in-frame clones, though not all of them. The table lists more than 150,000 clones, less than 90% of them singletons. Sequencing was carried out using PBMCs. The rearrangement joins TRBV2 to TRBJ1-4, with TRBD1 identical over 7 bases. This TCR derives from a girl aged 5 to 17 in good health and CMV-seropositive. The DNA for the CDR3 is TGTGCCAGCACTTGGGACAGTGATAATGAAAAACTGTTTTTT. Translation: CASTWDSDNEKLFF.